The sequence of this T cell receptor beta chain was determined in a study of T cell repertoires in cytomegalovirus infection. V lost 7 bases, J lost 0 bases, and 12 bases lay in between. This CDR3 has 14 amino acids. Germline CDR1 reads MNHEY; CDR2 reads SVGAGI. TCRdb re-analysed the reads in MiXCR, keeping a single row per CDR3 protein. This sample has fewer than 200,000 distinct CDR3 sequences, with approximately 19% found just once. This receptor was obtained from a human donor in good health (CMV status not recorded). Some clones in this sample may be carry-over from other donors' samples. Sequenced input: PBMCs. This chain links TRBV6-5 with TRBJ2-5, with D maybe TRBD2 (5 bases). CDR3 in DNA: TGTGCCAGCACTCGAGGACTGTACCAAGAGACCCAGTACTTC. Encoded protein: CASTRGLYQETQYF.